This T cell receptor beta chain was obtained from a study of blood T cell repertoires in COVID-19. Study at large: Specimens from acute and convalescent COVID-19 originated in the United States, Italy and Spain.

Germline CDR1 is SNHLY and CDR2 is FYNNEI. This CDR3 has 13 residues. Trimming stripped 3 bases from V and 6 bases from J, with 8 bases between. Per the study methods: Quantification of nucleated cells was approximated via reference gene primer amplification. Data came from immunoSEQ multiplex PCR; TCRdb stores just in-frame clones and leaves some out. The V and J calls and clone size were taken over from that table, and D and trimming were inferred from the DNA. The sample lists 150,000 to 200,000 clones; around four fifths were seen once. The source of this sequence is a woman younger than 45 with acute or convalescent COVID-19. The chain recombines TRBV2 with TRBJ2-2; D is unclear. Material: peripheral blood. The CDR3 DNA follows: TGTGCCAGCAGTGAGGCCCGGGCCGGGGAGCTGTTTTTT. Its translation: CASSEARAGELFF.